One sample yielded the 17 T cell receptor beta chains listed below, sequenced in a study of cytomegalovirus exposure and HLA in healthy donors. Both 60 Vbeta primers and 13 Jbeta primers went into the PCR. Clones were read by immunoSEQ multiplex PCR, and TCRdb kept only the in-frame ones, dropping some. In the table there are about 190,000 clones, over 65% of which are singletons. The sequenced sample consisted of PBMCs. Every receptor here comes from a woman aged 50 to 65 in good health and CMV-seropositive.

The J gene is TRBJ2-1, the V gene TRBV7-3; 9 bases map to TRBD2. The CDR3 extends over 16 amino acids. Losses at the gene ends were 0 bases for V and 4 bases for J; bases not matched to a gene: 4. Looked up from germline, CDR1 is SGHTA and CDR2 is FQGTGA. The CDR3 region has the DNA TGTGCCAGCAGCTTAACTAGCGGGGGCGCTTACAATGAGCAGTTCTTC. Translation: CASSLTSGGAYNEQFF.

The chain employs TRBV4-1 and TRBJ2-1, with a weak D call TRBD1 (6 bases). Trimming removed 1 base from V and 0 bases from J, with 13 bases in between. CDR3 length: 17 amino acids. Germline-derived CDR1 and CDR2 are MGHRA and YSYEKL. The CDR3 is CASSQATGGFSYNEQFF. The CDR3 bases are TGCGCCAGCAGCCAAGCCACTGGGGGCTTCTCCTACAATGAGCAGTTCTTC.

The chain recombines TRBV6-5 with TRBJ1-4; 8 positions match TRBD1. Germline V gives CDR1 MNHEY, CDR2 SVGAGI. J gave up 6 bases and V 5 bases, and 5 bases lay outside the gene matches. The CDR3 runs to 14 residues. The CDR3 is CASSDDRGDEKLFF. The DNA of the CDR3 is TGTGCCAGCAGTGATGACAGGGGCGATGAAAAACTGTTTTTT.

The rearrangement uses TRBV4-3 and TRBJ1-1; maybe TRBD1 (6 bases). The V gene lost 3 bases and the J gene lost 1 base, with 9 bases spanning the gap. The CDR3 totals 14 residues. The germline CDR1 and CDR2 sequences are LGHNA and YSLEER. CDR3 sequence (DNA): TGCGCCAGCAGCCAGGGACATACGAACACTGAAGCTTTCTTT. This sequence encodes CASSQGHTNTEAFF.

To note about this clone: The same CDR3 arises from other DNA sequences in this sample as well. This chain uses TRBV7-9 with TRBJ1-1, with D perhaps matching TRBD1 (6 bases). Trimming pared 5 bases from V and 5 bases from J, leaving 12 bases between. Germline CDR1 and CDR2: SEHNR and FQNEAQ (reference sequence). The CDR3 runs 13 residues. The CDR3 reads CASSRGGDTEAFF. The CDR3 DNA reads as TGTGCCAGCAGCCGAGGGGGAGATACTGAAGCTTTCTTT.

This clone was detected once. The chain is built from TRBV18 and TRBJ2-2, with TRBD1 identical over 7 bases. J lost 4 bases, V lost 2 bases, and 4 bases had no gene match. This CDR3 region has 15 residues. The germline CDR1 and CDR2 sequences are KGHSH and LQKENI. The CDR3, as DNA: TGTGCCAGCTCACCAGAGGCAGGGGGCACCGGGGAGCTGTTTTTT. Translating it yields CASSPEAGGTGELFF.

The chain links TRBV18 to TRBJ2-5; 8 nucleotides match TRBD2. CDR1 is KGHSH and CDR2 is LQKENI in the germline V gene. J gave up 1 base and V 4 bases, and 8 bases lay outside the gene matches. This CDR3 contains 16 residues. CDR3 protein: CASSLRGSGGQETQYF. The CDR3 region has the DNA TGTGCCAGCTCACTCCGCGGAAGCGGGGGCCAAGAGACCCAGTACTTC.

The V gene is TRBV7-3, the J gene TRBJ1-2; TRBD1 matches at 7 bases. Per germline, CDR1 SGHTA and CDR2 FQGTGA. CDR3 size: 15 residues. V was clipped by 5 bases and J by 7 bases; unmatched bases: 13. The CDR3 DNA follows: TGTGCCAGCAGCCCCCAACCGACAGGGACTGGTGGCTACACCTTC. Protein sequence: CASSPQPTGTGGYTF.

This chain uses TRBV6-1 with TRBJ2-5; 7 bases are shared with TRBD2. Germline CDR1 reads MNHNS; CDR2 reads SASEGT. J was trimmed by 9 bases and V by 11 bases; bases with no gene match: 15. The CDR3 is made up of 13 amino acids. The CDR3 sequence is CAGGWTPRGAQYF. CDR3 DNA sequence: TGTGCCGGGGGTTGGACACCCCGGGGGGCCCAGTACTTC.

This sequence joins TRBV6-5 and TRBJ2-1; weak D call: TRBD1 (6 bases). The germline V and J ends were trimmed by 2 bases and 7 bases, with 9 bases remaining between them. This CDR3 has 13 amino acids. Germline V CDR1 and CDR2: MNHEY, SVGAGI. CDR3 loop: CASSYPGTNEQFF. In nucleotides, the CDR3 is TGTGCCAGCAGTTACCCCGGGACAAATGAGCAGTTCTTC.

The rearrangement joins TRBV18 to TRBJ2-7, with 7 bases matching TRBD1. The CDR3 is 15 residues long. Trimming at V came to 3 bases and at J to 1 base, leaving 6 bases not matched to a gene. Germline CDR1 KGHSH, CDR2 LQKENI. CDR3 coding DNA: TGTGCCAGCTCACCTGCTCTACAGGGGTCCTACGAGCAGTACTTC. Protein product: CASSPALQGSYEQYF.

The chain couples TRBV6-1 to TRBJ2-2; D perhaps matches TRBD1 (6 bases). Germline CDR1 reads MNHNS; CDR2 reads SASEGT. The V end was cut by 8 bases, the J end by 4 bases, with 14 bases between. This CDR3 contains 14 residues. The CDR3 is CASRQAGSTGELFF. Written as DNA, the CDR3 is TGTGCCAGCCGACAGGCTGGAAGCACCGGGGAGCTGTTTTTT.

J is TRBJ2-2 and V is TRBV7-2, with TRBD2 as a possible D gene (6 bases). The CDR3 has 17 amino acids. Trimming cost V 1 base and J 1 base, with 13 bases left between them. Germline lookup yields CDR1 SGHTA and CDR2 FQGNSA. Here the CDR3 DNA reads TGTGCCAGCAGCTTAGTTCTCGCGGGGTTGAACACCGGGGAGCTGTTTTTT. The encoded protein is CASSLVLAGLNTGELFF.

The chain recombines TRBV6-5 with TRBJ1-5; D gene ambiguous. The length of the CDR3 is 13 residues. CDR1 is MNHEY, CDR2 SVGAGI, per germline. V lost 5 bases and J lost 5, with 10 bases in between. CDR3 in amino acids: CASSDRGYQPQHF. The CDR3 DNA sequence: TGTGCCAGCAGTGATCGGGGATATCAGCCCCAGCATTTT.

The V gene is TRBV19, the J gene TRBJ1-2; tentatively, D is TRBD1 (5 bases). V was clipped by 7 bases and J by 0 bases, with 18 bases between them. This CDR3 is built from 16 residues. The germline gives CDR1 LNHDA, CDR2 SQIVND (reference sequence). DNA of the CDR3: TGTGCCAGTACCTCTGGGTGGGGCAGTACTAACTATGGCTACACCTTC. This translates into CASTSGWGSTNYGYTF.

The chain recombines TRBV11-2 with TRBJ2-1, with TRBD2 identical over 8 bases. V lost 5 bases and J lost 0; bases outside the gene matches: 9. Per the germline V gene, CDR1 is SGHAT and CDR2 is FQNNGV. The CDR3 extends over 17 amino acids. The CDR3 protein is CASSLLPGGNSYNEQFF. CDR3 in DNA: TGTGCCAGCAGCCTTTTACCGGGGGGGAACTCCTACAATGAGCAGTTCTTC.

V gene TRBV7-8 combines with J gene TRBJ1-5; D uncertain. Per germline, CDR1 SGHVS and CDR2 FQNEAQ. The CDR3 spans 15 residues. The germline V and J ends were trimmed by 3 bases and 2 bases, with 11 bases remaining between them. The CDR3 DNA sequence: TGTGCCAGCAGCTTTTCCGAGTTGGGCAATCAGCCCCAGCATTTT. It is translated as CASSFSELGNQPQHF.